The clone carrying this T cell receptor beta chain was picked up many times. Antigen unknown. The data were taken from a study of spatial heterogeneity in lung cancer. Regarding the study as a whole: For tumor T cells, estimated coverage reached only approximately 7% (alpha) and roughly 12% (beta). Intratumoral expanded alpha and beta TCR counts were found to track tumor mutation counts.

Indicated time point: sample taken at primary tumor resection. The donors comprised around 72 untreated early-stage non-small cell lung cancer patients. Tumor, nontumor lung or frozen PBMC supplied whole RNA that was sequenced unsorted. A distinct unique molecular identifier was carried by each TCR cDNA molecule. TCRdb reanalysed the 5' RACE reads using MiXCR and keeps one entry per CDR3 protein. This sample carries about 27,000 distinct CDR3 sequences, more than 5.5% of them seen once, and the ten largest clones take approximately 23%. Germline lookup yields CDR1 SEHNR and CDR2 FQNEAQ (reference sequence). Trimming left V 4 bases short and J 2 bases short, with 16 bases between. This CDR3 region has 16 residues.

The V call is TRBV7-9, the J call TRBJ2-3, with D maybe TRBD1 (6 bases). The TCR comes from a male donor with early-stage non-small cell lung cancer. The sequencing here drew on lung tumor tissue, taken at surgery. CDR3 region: CASSSADRLDTDTQYF. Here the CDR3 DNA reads TGTGCCAGCAGCTCCGCCGACAGGCTCGACACAGATACGCAGTATTTT. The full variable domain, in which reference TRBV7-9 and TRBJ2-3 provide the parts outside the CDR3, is DTGVSQNPRHKITKRGQNVTFRCDPISEHNRLYWYRQTLGQGPEFLTYFQNEAQLEKSRLLSDRFSAERPKGSFSTLEIQRTEQGDSAMYLCASSSADRLDTDTQYFGPGTRLTVL.